Included here is one T cell receptor beta chain sequence, with context. Antigen unknown. This record belongs to a study of cytomegalovirus exposure and HLA in healthy donors. Study summary: Previous work identified 120 million or so unique TCR beta sequences from around 170 million T cells. Findings and caveats of the study: In a later analysis, TCR association rates varied by HLA locus: DRB1 most, HLA-C fewest. Many donors carried some public TCRs, although rarity characterized most TCR sequences.

The PCR ran on 60 Vbeta and 13 Jbeta primers. Original processing notes: About 12 million of about 80 million unique TCR beta chains were shared, per a later count. Sequenced by immunoSEQ multiplex PCR; TCRdb stores in-frame clones only, minus some. V and J calls and clone size are copied from that table; D and trimming were computed from the DNA. The table shows about 72,000 clones, with around 80% occurring only once. The CDR3 loop spans 11 amino acids. Germline CDR1 is LNHDA and CDR2 is SQIVND (reference sequence). The V and J ends lost 2 bases and 9 bases respectively, with 7 bases between them. The J gene is TRBJ1-2, the V gene TRBV19; D unclear. The sample comprised PBMCs. The sequence was collected from a man aged 18 to 29 in good health and CMV-seronegative. The CDR3 DNA sequence: TGTGCCAGTAGTATAACAGCCAGCTACACCTTC. This translates into CASSITASYTF.